The T cell receptor beta chain described here comes from a study of T cell repertoires in cytomegalovirus infection (dated by TCRdb to between 2018 and 2020). Describing the broader study: Recently identified HLA-C-restricted CMV epitopes, whose presentation resists viral immunomodulation, were targeted by peptide stimulations together with well-studied HLA-B-restricted epitopes. The HLA type of each donor mattered for the analysis, because public TCR beta signatures pointed to carriage of CMV infection along with the matching HLA type. Beyond this particular receptor, the publication reports: The ex vivo response was dominated by HLA-C-restricted CMV-specific TCR beta clonotypes, and the single most frequent clonotype in two of eight donors was supplied by these HLA-C-restricted clonotypes. In both this cohort and an independent cohort of some 350 donors, the cumulative frequency of public TCR beta family members distinguished carriers of CMV infection plus the relevant HLA type.

This clonotype was observed a few times. Its antigen has not been determined. No much larger clone exists at a distance of one base, and base qualities are not known. Reading the label with the study, this specimen's treatment or condition is: in vitro stimulation with specific CMV peptide epitopes to enrich CMV-specific T cells. The germline V gene (reference sequence) yields MNHEY for CDR1 and SMNVEV for CDR2. V and J are trimmed by 5 bases and 7 bases, and the gene matches miss 9 bases of the junction. The CDR3, cysteine through phenylalanine, is 15 amino acids long. Only the CDR3 region is kept as DNA, spanning 45 bases read in frame from base 1. Instrument used: Illumina HiSeq 1500. Clones were called with MiXCR by TCRdb after fastp trimmed the public reads at Q25, and only in-frame beta chains were retained. Rows matching on CDR3 protein sequence are summarized as one entry with the most common DNA and genes. The sample records about 360,000 distinct CDR3 sequences, approximately 30% of which are singletons. The top ten clonotypes cover roughly 14% of the sample.

This sequence was found in a human donor in good health (CMV status not recorded). Some clones in this sample may be carry-over from other donors' samples. The rearranged chain carries TRBV27 and TRBJ2-4; TRBD1 lines up with 9 middle nucleotides. The specimen comprised cultured PBMCs, sampled from culture after CMV antigen stimulation. The CDR3: CASSQTGQGNNIQYF. Here is the DNA: TGTGCCAGCAGTCAGACAGGACAGGGGAACAACATTCAGTACTTC.